Following are 32 T cell receptor beta chains from one sample sequenced in a study of blood T cell repertoires in COVID-19. Sequenced by immunoSEQ multiplex PCR; TCRdb stores in-frame clones only, minus some. The sample comprises some 120,000 clones, about 79% of which are singletons, and about 17% rests with the top ten. Sequencing used peripheral blood. The source is a woman in her forties or fifties with acute or convalescent COVID-19.

This clone appeared once. V is TRBV11-2 and J is TRBJ1-1; TRBD1 agrees at 8 bases. In germline, CDR1 is SGHAT, CDR2 FQNNGV. The CDR3 totals 12 residues. The V and J ends lost 0 bases and 11 bases, in that order; junction bases with no gene match: 2. The CDR3 DNA reads TGTGCCAGCAGCTTAGAGGCAGGGGGCGCTTTCTTT. Translating it yields CASSLEAGGAFF.

A single count supports this clone. The chain links TRBV6-5 to TRBJ2-7, with D perhaps TRBD1 (5 bases). The CDR3 is 14 residues long. Trimming removed 5 bases from V and 0 bases from J, with 11 bases in between. Germline V gene data show CDR1 as MNHEY and CDR2 as SVGAGI. CDR3 sequence reads: CASSTGAVSYEQYF. CDR3 nucleotide sequence: TGTGCCAGCAGTACTGGGGCCGTCTCCTACGAGCAGTACTTC.

About this clone itself: The same CDR3 also results from other DNA sequences found in this sample. This chain uses TRBV30 with TRBJ2-1; tentative D call: TRBD1 (6 bases). V lost 2 bases to trimming and J lost 7 bases, with 9 bases between them. CDR3 size: 12 residues. CDR1 GTSNPN and CDR2 SVGIG come from the germline V gene (reference sequence). The CDR3 sequence: CAWSTQGNEQFF. Here the CDR3 DNA reads TGTGCCTGGAGTACACAGGGTAATGAGCAGTTCTTC.

The chain combines TRBV9 with TRBJ1-3; TRBD1 matches 9 bases. This CDR3 spans 17 amino acids. V was pared by 4 bases and J by 0 bases, with 8 bases of the junction left unmatched. Germline CDR1 and CDR2: SGDLS and YYNGEE. CDR3: CASSPRTGAYSGNTIYF. As DNA, the CDR3 is TGTGCCAGCAGCCCGCGGACAGGGGCGTACTCTGGAAACACCATATATTTT.

The gene calls are TRBV25-1 and TRBJ1-6, with TRBD1 as a possible D gene (5 bases). The CDR3 totals 13 residues. Germline CDR1 and CDR2: MGHDK and SYGVNS. V was cut by 6 bases and J by 3 bases, with 6 bases left in between. The CDR3: CASRQDYNSPLHF. Here the CDR3 DNA reads TGTGCCAGCAGACAGGACTATAATTCACCCCTCCACTTT.

The chain uses TRBV6-5 and TRBJ1-6; TRBD1 aligns across 10 bases. Germline V gene lookup returns CDR1 MNHEY and CDR2 SVGAGI. CDR3 length: 14 residues. The junction had 6 bases not matched to a gene; V was cut back by 6 bases and J by 10 bases. The CDR3 DNA reads as TGTGCCAGCAGCGCGGGACAGGGGTTATCACCCCTCCACTTT. Its translation: CASSAGQGLSPLHF.

The rearrangement links TRBV5-4 to TRBJ2-1, with 9 bases that match TRBD1. The germline CDR1 and CDR2 sequences are SGHNT and YYREEE (reference sequence). V trimming: 2 bases; J trimming: 6 bases; junction bases outside the gene matches: 6. This CDR3 has 15 residues. The CDR3 sequence: CASSFGTGSRNEQFF. CDR3 bases: TGTGCCAGCAGCTTCGGGACAGGGAGCCGCAATGAGCAGTTCTTC.

The V and J genes are TRBV19 and TRBJ1-1; 9 bases agree with TRBD1. The junction had 9 bases not matched to a gene; V was cut back by 4 bases and J by 3 bases. The CDR3 is made up of 16 amino acids. In germline, CDR1 is LNHDA, CDR2 SQIVND (reference sequence). The CDR3 nucleotides read TGTGCCAGTAGTACCCCACGATGGGACAGGGACACTGAAGCTTTCTTT. This translates into CASSTPRWDRDTEAFF.

The rearrangement uses TRBV4-1 and TRBJ1-2; 8 nucleotides match TRBD1. The CDR3 totals 15 residues. With 4 bases clipped from V and 0 bases from J, the junction kept 4 bases outside the gene matches. CDR1 and CDR2 from the germline V gene are MGHRA and YSYEKL. The CDR3: CASSRDRQANYGYTF. CDR3 sequence (DNA): TGCGCCAGCAGCCGGGACAGGCAAGCTAACTATGGCTACACCTTC.

The chain couples TRBV7-6 to TRBJ2-7; 7 bases line up with TRBD2. The CDR3 sequence is 13 residues long. Germline V gene data show CDR1 as SGHVS and CDR2 as FNYEAQ. V trimming: 4 bases; J trimming: 5 bases; junction bases outside the gene matches: 5. CDR3 sequence: CASSSNGGNEQYF. The CDR3 DNA reads TGTGCCAGCAGCTCCAACGGGGGGAACGAGCAGTACTTC.

This clone has only one observation. CDR3 sequence: CASSPTTGYYGYTF. The DNA of the CDR3 is TGTGCCAGCAGTCCAACGACAGGGTACTATGGCTACACCTTC. The V and J genes are TRBV2 and TRBJ1-2; TRBD1 matches 7 bases. V shed 5 bases and J 3 bases; nucleotides not matched to a gene: 6. The CDR3 covers 14 residues. Germline loops: CDR1 SNHLY, CDR2 FYNNEI.

The rearrangement joins TRBV5-1 to TRBJ1-6, with 7 bases lining up with TRBD1. V dropped 4 bases and J dropped 10; count of bases not matched to a gene: 8. The CDR3 extends over 14 amino acids. Germline CDR1 is SGHRS and CDR2 is YFSETQ. The CDR3 DNA sequence: TGCGCCAGCAGCACTAGAGGGGGCGAATCACCCCTCCACTTT. It is translated as CASSTRGGESPLHF.

The chain couples TRBV6-5 to TRBJ1-3; D might be TRBD1 (6 bases). V dropped 6 bases and J dropped 8 bases, with 14 bases sitting between them. The CDR3 spans 13 residues. Germline values: CDR1 MNHEY, CDR2 SVGAGI. CDR3 sequence: CASSAEQGHTIYF. The CDR3 DNA follows: TGTGCCAGCAGCGCGGAACAGGGACACACCATATATTTT.

This rearrangement joins TRBV12-3 or TRBV12-4 to TRBJ1-4, with D hard to call. The V gene lost 1 base and the J gene lost 13 bases, with 13 bases spanning the gap. The CDR3 is 13 residues long. This chain's CDR3 is CASSLGGLLGLFF. The CDR3 DNA reads as TGTGCCAGCAGTTTAGGTGGGCTTTTAGGACTGTTTTTT.

The chain combines TRBV2 with TRBJ2-1, with 10 bases lining up with TRBD1. V trimming: 6 bases; J trimming: 10 bases; junction bases outside the gene matches: 9. CDR1 and CDR2 (germline): SNHLY, FYNNEI. The CDR3 is 14 amino acids. CDR3 region: CASRAGTGVYEQFF. CDR3 bases: TGTGCCAGCAGGGCCGGGACAGGGGTTTACGAGCAGTTCTTC.

The chain uses TRBV10-3 and TRBJ1-4; D is uncertain. The CDR3 loop spans 16 amino acids. Trimming took 2 bases from V and 3 from J, leaving 13 bases between them. Germline values: CDR1 ENHRY, CDR2 SYGVKD. The CDR3 loop reads CAISERRAVANEKLFF. The CDR3 DNA reads as TGTGCCATCAGTGAGCGGAGAGCGGTGGCTAATGAAAAACTGTTTTTT.

This clone was detected a few times. The rearrangement uses TRBV5-4 and TRBJ2-7; 9 bases map to TRBD2. Per the germline V gene, CDR1 is SGHNT and CDR2 is YYREEE (reference sequence). V shed 3 bases and J 6 bases; nucleotides not matched to a gene: 4. This CDR3 contains 13 residues. The CDR3 loop reads CASSYSGGTEQYF. The CDR3 DNA reads as TGTGCCAGCAGCTATAGCGGGGGTACCGAGCAGTACTTC.

The V call is TRBV2, the J call TRBJ2-7, with D uncertain. CDR3 size: 14 residues. V was trimmed by 4 bases and J by 3 bases, leaving 13 bases between them. Germline CDR1 SNHLY, CDR2 FYNNEI. CDR3 sequence (DNA): TGTGCCAGCAGTGTTAACCCTACCGTCTACGAGCAGTACTTC. Translation: CASSVNPTVYEQYF.

The rearrangement links TRBV24-1 to TRBJ2-7, with D maybe TRBD2 (5 bases). The V gene lost 10 bases and the J gene lost 1 base, with 13 bases spanning the gap. Germline assignment: CDR1 KGHDR and CDR2 SFDVKD. CDR3 length equals 13 residues. CDR3 nucleotides: TGTGCCACTTCGAAGGGAGATTCCTACGAGCAGTACTTC. This gives the protein CATSKGDSYEQYF.

The genes are TRBV5-1 and TRBJ2-2; 10 positions match TRBD1. V shed 6 bases, J shed 3 bases, and the junction held 8 bases outside the gene matches. This CDR3 comprises 16 residues. Germline CDR1 SGHRS, CDR2 YFSETQ. This chain's CDR3 is CASNLGTGVYTGELFF. Here the CDR3 DNA reads TGCGCCAGCAATCTAGGGACAGGGGTATACACCGGGGAGCTGTTTTTT.

The chain recombines TRBV29-1 with TRBJ1-4, with D perhaps matching TRBD1 (6 bases). The CDR3 covers 11 residues. Germline V gene lookup returns CDR1 SQVTM and CDR2 ANQGSEA. The CDR3, as DNA: TGCAGGTGGGGGCGTTTCGGAAAACTGTTTTTT. Amino acid sequence: CRWGRFGKLFF.

Notes on this clone: This likely stems from a read error, as it lies one base from a far larger clone. The V gene is TRBV6-5, the J gene TRBJ1-1, with D unclear. The V end lost 4 bases, the J end lost 0 bases, and 6 bases lay between the germline ends. CDR1 and CDR2 from the germline V gene are MNHEY and SVGAGI. This CDR3 is built from 13 residues. The CDR3 here is CASSLELNTEAFF. DNA of the CDR3: TGTGCCAGCAGTTTGGAGTTGAACACTGAAGCTTTCTTT.

The chain carries TRBV9 and TRBJ2-1, with 7 bases identical to TRBD2. V was pared by 3 bases and J by 0 bases, with 6 bases of the junction left unmatched. The V gene's germline CDR1 is SGDLS and CDR2 YYNGEE. The CDR3 has 16 residues. The CDR3 loop reads CASSGGSQHSYNEQFF. The CDR3 nucleotides read TGTGCCAGCAGCGGCGGGAGCCAGCACTCCTACAATGAGCAGTTCTTC.

The chain joins TRBV5-1 to TRBJ2-7; possibly TRBD1 for D (5 bases). CDR1 is SGHRS and CDR2 is YFSETQ in the germline V gene. V lost 0 bases and J lost 3, with 16 bases in between. This CDR3 is 16 amino acids long. CDR3 DNA: TGCGCCAGCAGCTTGGCCGGCGGCAGGGCCCACTACGAGCAGTACTTC. Protein sequence: CASSLAGGRAHYEQYF.

V and J are TRBV25-1 and TRBJ1-4; D not resolved. The CDR3 runs 16 residues. Germline V gene data show CDR1 as MGHDK and CDR2 as SYGVNS. Between the trimmed V and J ends, which lost 3 bases and 4 bases, there was a span of 15 bases. For the CDR3, the DNA is TGTGCCAGCAGTGACGGGGTTCGGGGTCTTAATGAAAAACTGTTTTTT. This gives the protein CASSDGVRGLNEKLFF.

This sequence joins TRBV6-4 and TRBJ1-1; the D is unclear. Trimming took off 2 bases at V and 5 bases at J, with 12 bases between the two ends. Germline V gene sequence: CDR1 MRHNA, CDR2 SNTAGT. This CDR3 region has 14 residues. CDR3 sequence (DNA): TGTGCCAGCAGTGACAGTGGTGATGAGACTGAAGCTTTCTTT. As protein: CASSDSGDETEAFF.

The genes are TRBV27 and TRBJ1-4; no clear D. CDR1 and CDR2 (germline): MNHEY, SMNVEV (reference sequence). V lost 4 bases to trimming and J lost 3 bases, with 12 bases between them. The CDR3 contains 15 residues. This CDR3 reads CASSSAAGANEKLFF. DNA for the CDR3: TGTGCCAGCAGTTCGGCTGCGGGAGCTAATGAAAAACTGTTTTTT.

The chain joins TRBV6-6 to TRBJ1-5; the match to TRBD1 covers 8 bases. Germline loops: CDR1 MNHNY, CDR2 SVGAGI (reference sequence). V dropped 7 bases and J dropped 1; count of bases not matched to a gene: 6. This CDR3 has 15 amino acids. The CDR3 bases are TGTGCCAGCATCGGACAGGGCCGGAGCAATCAGCCCCAGCATTTT. Translation: CASIGQGRSNQPQHF.

The genes are TRBV5-1 and TRBJ2-1; D remains ambiguous. V dropped 0 bases and J dropped 4 bases, with 11 bases sitting between them. CDR3 length: 15 amino acids. The germline V gene has CDR1 SGHRS and CDR2 YFSETQ. CDR3 in amino acids: CASSLALLSYNEQFF. In nucleotides, the CDR3 is TGCGCCAGCAGCTTGGCCTTATTGAGTTACAATGAGCAGTTCTTC.

The V and J genes are TRBV18 and TRBJ2-3; unclear D gene. This CDR3 is built from 14 residues. Per germline, CDR1 KGHSH and CDR2 LQKENI. The V end was cut by 3 bases, the J end by 5 bases, with 12 bases between. CDR3 in amino acids: CASSPIYLGDTQYF. In DNA form, the CDR3 reads TGTGCCAGCTCACCTATCTACCTCGGAGATACGCAGTATTTT. Together with reference TRBV18 and TRBJ2-3, the CDR3 gives the full variable domain: NAGVMQNPRHLVRRRGQEARLRCSPMKGHSHVYWYRQLPEEGLKFMVYLQKENIIDESGMPKERFSAEFPKEGPSILRIQQVVRGDSAAYFCASSPIYLGDTQYFGPGTRLTVL.

This rearrangement joins TRBV27 to TRBJ2-1; TRBD1 matches at 9 bases. CDR3 size: 15 residues. Looked up from germline, CDR1 is MNHEY and CDR2 is SMNVEV (reference sequence). Trimming took 0 bases from V and 9 from J; bases not matched to a gene: 6. For the CDR3, the DNA is TGTGCCAGCAGTTTATCTAGGACAGGGGCAGGTGAGCAGTTCTTC. Protein product: CASSLSRTGAGEQFF.

This clone has a single count. The chain couples TRBV6-5 to TRBJ1-1; the D gene is possibly TRBD1 (6 bases). CDR1 and CDR2 (germline): MNHEY, SVGAGI. The CDR3 sequence is 11 residues long. V dropped 7 bases and J dropped 11 bases, with 14 bases sitting between them. The CDR3 bases are TGTGCCAGCACCTGGGCTGGACAGGCTTTCTTT. It specifies CASTWAGQAFF.